The 5 T cell receptor beta chains below were found in one sample sequenced in a study of T cell responses to AZD1222 COVID-19 vaccine. Generated by immunoSEQ multiplex PCR, the TCRdb table keeps only in-frame clones and is missing some. The repertoire holds more than 150,000 clones, about nine tenths seen once, with under 7.5% in the top ten. This specimen was peripheral blood, taken on day 0 of AZD1222 vaccination. The receptors originated from an adult in good health.

A note on this clone: At the DNA level, this CDR3 is encoded by other sequences in the same sample as well. This chain connects TRBV3-1 (or the pseudogene TRBV3-2) to TRBJ2-7; D ambiguous. This CDR3 comprises 11 residues. Trimming removed 2 bases from V and 4 bases from J, with 3 bases in between. In germline, CDR1 is LGHDT, CDR2 YNNKEL (reference sequence). CDR3 sequence reads: CASSQLYEQYF. The CDR3 region has the DNA TGTGCCAGCAGCCAACTTTACGAGCAGTACTTC.

The rearrangement uses TRBV6-2 or TRBV6-3 and TRBJ1-1; 8 bases map to TRBD1. This CDR3 region has 17 residues. V shed 2 bases and J 0 bases; nucleotides not matched to a gene: 8. Germline CDR1 is MNHEY and CDR2 is SVGEGT. CDR3 bases: TGTGCCAGCAGTTACGAGATGGGACAGGCCATGAACACTGAAGCTTTCTTT. This translates into CASSYEMGQAMNTEAFF.

The chain links TRBV5-1 to TRBJ2-1; D unclear. The CDR3 totals 15 residues. Germline V CDR1 and CDR2: SGHRS, YFSETQ. V was cut by 0 bases and J by 2 bases, with 9 bases left in between. The chain's CDR3 is CASSLVGSPYNEQFF. CDR3 DNA sequence: TGCGCCAGCAGCTTGGTGGGGTCCCCCTACAATGAGCAGTTCTTC.

J is TRBJ1-2 and V is TRBV6-5; maybe TRBD1 (6 bases). Germline V lookup: CDR1 MNHEY, CDR2 SVGAGI. Trimming left V 6 bases short and J 6 bases short, with 14 bases between. This CDR3 has 13 residues. Written as DNA, the CDR3 is TGTGCCAGCAGCTTGAGGGGGTCGGATGGCTACACCTTC. It yields the protein CASSLRGSDGYTF.

This chain connects TRBV19 to TRBJ2-1; 8 positions match TRBD2. J gave up 8 bases and V 3 bases, and 9 bases lay outside the gene matches. Germline CDR1 LNHDA, CDR2 SQIVND (reference sequence). This CDR3 is 15 amino acids long. CDR3 sequence: CASSIGSGSPDEQFF. Here the CDR3 DNA reads TGTGCCAGTAGTATTGGGAGCGGGAGTCCTGATGAGCAGTTCTTC. The variable domain in full, completed from reference TRBV19 and TRBJ2-1, reads DGGITQSPKYLFRKEGQNVTLSCEQNLNHDAMYWYRQDPGQGLRLIYYSQIVNDFQKGDIAEGYSVSREKKESFPLTVTSAQKNPTAFYLCASSIGSGSPDEQFFGPGTRLTVL.